This T cell receptor beta chain was captured in a study of blood T cell repertoires in COVID-19. The repertoire was sequenced with immunoSEQ multiplex PCR; TCRdb's copy has only in-frame clones and lacks some. The sample comprises around 16,000 clones, approximately 85% of which are singletons, and approximately 35% rests with the top ten. V shed 5 bases and J shed 0 bases, with 11 bases lying between them. CDR1 is SQVTM and CDR2 is ANQGSEA in the germline V gene. The CDR3 runs 13 residues. Sequencing was carried out using peripheral blood. This clonotype was obtained from a man in his 70s in a cohort sampled during active COVID-19. The rearrangement joins TRBV29-1 to TRBJ2-7; TRBD1 is a possible D gene (5 bases). CDR3 nucleotides: TGCAGCGTTAGGCGACAGTACTCCTACGAGCAGTACTTC. This encodes CSVRRQYSYEQYF.